The entry below describes one TCR beta chain. The antigen remains undetermined. The V end was cut by 5 bases, the J end by 3 bases, with 7 bases between. The CDR3 runs 13 residues. The data are from a study of T cells in Graves' hyperthyroidism and ophthalmopathy. Study context: Peripheral blood draws took place at initial diagnosis, ahead of any treatment. Study findings and constraints: Clonotypes that were expanded in thyroid above 0.001 mostly appeared in blood too.

Using RNA transcripts as the source, TCR beta CDR3 regions were amplified. A first-round RT-PCR of the TCR CDR3 used the HTBI primer set. MiXCR, run by TCRdb on the multiplex PCR reads, gives a single entry per CDR3 protein. This sample has approximately 870,000 distinct CDR3 sequences, with over 35% found just once. Among the patients, aged 18 to 65, hyperthyroidism was newly diagnosed and had lasted under 2 months. The source material was blood. The TCR comes from a man younger than 35 with Graves' hyperthyroidism. The chain is built from TRBV12-3 or TRBV12-4 and TRBJ2-2; D might be TRBD1 (6 bases). This chain's CDR3 is CASSTGYTGELFF. In nucleotides, the CDR3 is TGTGCCAGCAGTACAGGGTACACCGGGGAGCTGTTTTTT.